A single sample is the source of the 21 T cell receptor beta chains below, sequenced in a study of blood T cell repertoires in COVID-19. The method was immunoSEQ multiplex PCR; TCRdb's version includes in-frame clones alone and lacks a portion of them. This table has about 83,000 clones, approximately 86% appearing once. The specimen was peripheral blood. Every receptor here comes from a woman of 80 years or more in a cohort sampled during active or convalescent COVID-19.

This clone appeared a single time. The gene calls are TRBV7-3 and TRBJ2-2; D unclear. The V end was cut by 3 bases, the J end by 1 base, with 12 bases between. CDR1 is SGHTA and CDR2 is FQGTGA in the germline V gene. This CDR3 spans 16 amino acids. The chain's CDR3 is CASSFYPLQNTGELFF. CDR3 nucleotides: TGTGCCAGCAGCTTTTACCCACTACAGAACACCGGGGAGCTGTTTTTT.

This clone was recorded only once. J is TRBJ1-1 and V is TRBV7-3, with D unresolved. This CDR3 is built from 13 residues. The ends were cut back, 2 bases at V and 4 bases at J, with 8 bases in the middle. From germline, CDR1 is SGHTA and CDR2 FQGTGA. The CDR3 here is CASSLVEGTEAFF. CDR3 nucleotides: TGTGCCAGCAGCTTAGTTGAGGGCACTGAAGCTTTCTTT. Full variable domain (remainder filled in from reference TRBV7-3 and TRBJ1-1): GAGVSQTPSNKVTEKGKYVELRCDPISGHTALYWYRQSLGQGPEFLIYFQGTGAADDSGLPNDRFFAVRPEGSVSTLKIQRTERGDSAVYLCASSLVEGTEAFFGQGTRLTVV.

This chain uses TRBV19 with TRBJ1-1; no firm D call. V was shortened by 5 bases and J by 1 base, with 5 bases between the two germline ends. The CDR3 length is 12 residues. Germline V CDR1 and CDR2: LNHDA, SQIVND (reference sequence). CDR3 region: CASSYTNTEAFF. In DNA, the CDR3 is TGTGCCAGTAGTTACACGAACACTGAAGCTTTCTTT.

This sequence joins TRBV12-3 or TRBV12-4 and TRBJ2-3; D call uncertain. V was shortened by 7 bases and J by 6 bases, with 11 bases between the two germline ends. CDR3 length: 12 amino acids. Here the CDR3 reads CASNQARDTQYF. CDR3 DNA: TGTGCCAGCAACCAGGCCCGGGATACGCAGTATTTT.

The V and J genes are TRBV5-1 and TRBJ1-1, with 12 bases identical to TRBD1. CDR1 and CDR2 (germline): SGHRS, YFSETQ. This CDR3 contains 15 residues. V trimming: 4 bases; J trimming: 6 bases; junction bases outside the gene matches: 7. CDR3 amino acids: CASSILGQGASEAFF. In nucleotides, the CDR3 is TGCGCCAGCAGCATCCTGGGACAGGGGGCCTCTGAAGCTTTCTTT.

The chain has TRBV4-1 and TRBJ2-3, with TRBD2 matching 7 bases. With V trimmed by 0 bases and J by 7 bases, 10 bases remained unmatched. CDR3 length: 16 amino acids. CDR1 is MGHRA and CDR2 is YSYEKL in the germline V gene. The CDR3: CASSQETSATTHTQYF. CDR3 nucleotide sequence: TGCGCCAGCAGCCAAGAAACTAGCGCGACGACACATACGCAGTATTTT.

The chain couples TRBV3-1 (or the pseudogene TRBV3-2) to TRBJ2-3; 10 positions match TRBD2. V lost 8 bases to trimming and J lost 5 bases; unmatched junction nucleotides: 10. Germline loops: CDR1 LGHDT, CDR2 YNNKEL (reference sequence). The CDR3 loop spans 15 amino acids. CDR3 sequence reads: CASGKAGGPKDTQYF. The CDR3 nucleotides are TGTGCCAGCGGAAAAGCGGGAGGGCCTAAAGATACGCAGTATTTT.

The chain carries TRBV6-5 and TRBJ1-2, with TRBD1 matching over 7 bases. The CDR3 covers 14 residues. From germline, CDR1 is MNHEY and CDR2 SVGAGI. The ends lost 6 bases at V and 2 bases at J; junction bases unmatched: 6. This chain's CDR3 is CASSWDRRNYGYTF. CDR3 nucleotide sequence: TGTGCCAGCAGCTGGGACAGACGGAACTATGGCTACACCTTC.

The rearrangement uses TRBV7-3 and TRBJ2-3, with 10 bases matching TRBD2. Per germline, CDR1 SGHTA and CDR2 FQGTGA. After removal of 1 base from V and 3 bases from J, the junction contained 1 base not matched to a gene. This CDR3 spans 15 amino acids. CDR3 in DNA: TGTGCCAGCAGCTTAATGGGACTAGCGACAGATACGCAGTATTTT. It specifies CASSLMGLATDTQYF.

The chain links TRBV28 to TRBJ2-7, with 7 bases identical to TRBD1. CDR3 length equals 16 residues. Looked up from germline, CDR1 is MDHEN and CDR2 is SYDVKM. V trimming: 3 bases; J trimming: 0 bases; junction bases outside the gene matches: 8. CDR3 sequence: CASSFPGTVTSYEQYF. As DNA, the CDR3 is TGTGCCAGCAGTTTCCCCGGGACAGTTACCTCCTACGAGCAGTACTTC. The variable domain in full, completed from reference TRBV28 and TRBJ2-7, reads DVKVTQSSRYLVKRTGEKVFLECVQDMDHENMFWYRQDPGLGLRLIYFSYDVKMKEKGDIPEGYSVSREKKERFSLILESASTNQTSMYLCASSFPGTVTSYEQYFGPGTRLTVT.

V and J are TRBV6-4 and TRBJ2-7; 13 positions match TRBD2. Germline CDR1 MRHNA, CDR2 SNTAGT. Trimming took 6 bases from V and 0 from J; bases not matched to a gene: 2. The CDR3 loop spans 15 amino acids. CDR3 amino acids: CASRGTSGVSYEQYF. In nucleotides, the CDR3 is TGTGCCAGCAGGGGGACTAGCGGGGTCTCCTACGAGCAGTACTTC.

The chain carries TRBV6-5 and TRBJ2-1, with 11 positions matching TRBD2. Germline-derived CDR1 and CDR2 are MNHEY and SVGAGI. This CDR3 is 15 amino acids long. V shed 4 bases, J shed 7 bases, and the junction held 6 bases outside the gene matches. Here the CDR3 DNA reads TGTGCCAGCAGTTTACTAGCGGGAGAGGGTAATGAGCAGTTCTTC. Protein sequence: CASSLLAGEGNEQFF.

The CDR3 protein is CASRLAVRSGELFF. CDR3 bases: TGTGCCAGCAGACTAGCGGTGAGGTCCGGGGAGCTGTTTTTT. This chain joins TRBV5-4 and TRBJ2-2; 8 bases are a match to TRBD2. V dropped 5 bases and J dropped 6; count of bases not matched to a gene: 6. CDR3 size: 14 residues. The germline V gene has CDR1 SGHNT and CDR2 YYREEE (reference sequence).

The chain uses TRBV18 and TRBJ2-2; TRBD2 agrees at 12 bases. Germline lookup yields CDR1 KGHSH and CDR2 LQKENI. The ends lost 6 bases at V and 0 bases at J; junction bases unmatched: 5. This CDR3 contains 17 residues. CDR3 loop: CASSRLAGASNTGELFF. CDR3 DNA: TGTGCCAGCTCGAGACTAGCGGGAGCGTCGAACACCGGGGAGCTGTTTTTT.

This chain links TRBV6-6 with TRBJ2-1; 7 bases align to TRBD2. The ends lost 2 bases at V and 3 bases at J; junction bases unmatched: 4. Germline-derived CDR1 and CDR2 are MNHNY and SVGAGI (reference sequence). The CDR3 totals 15 residues. Here the CDR3 DNA reads TGTGCCAGCAGTTACACCGGGACTAACTACAATGAGCAGTTCTTC. Its translation is CASSYTGTNYNEQFF.

The chain has TRBV2 and TRBJ1-1, with 7 bases matching TRBD1. Germline values: CDR1 SNHLY, CDR2 FYNNEI. Trimming removed 6 bases from V and 8 bases from J; junction bases left unmatched: 9. The CDR3 contains 13 residues. The CDR3 loop is CASSIEGQSEAFF. CDR3 DNA sequence: TGTGCCAGCAGCATTGAGGGACAGAGCGAAGCTTTCTTT.

This clone was seen only a few times. The chain couples TRBV9 to TRBJ1-6, with D unresolved. Germline loops: CDR1 SGDLS, CDR2 YYNGEE. The CDR3 spans 15 residues. V lost 1 base, J lost 6 bases, and 11 bases lay in between. The CDR3 DNA follows: TGTGCCAGCAGCGTAAGGGAGGATGGTAATTCACCCCTCCACTTT. It encodes CASSVREDGNSPLHF.

The table lists this clone with a count of one. The chain is built from TRBV28 and TRBJ1-6; TRBD1 matches at 7 bases. V was pared by 6 bases and J by 7 bases, with 9 bases of the junction left unmatched. The germline CDR1 and CDR2 sequences are MDHEN and SYDVKM. CDR3 length: 15 residues. The CDR3 nucleotides read TGTGCCAGCAGCCCCCCCCAGGGGGGCAATTCACCCCTCCACTTT. Protein product: CASSPPQGGNSPLHF.

The chain recombines TRBV30 with TRBJ2-1, with a weak D call TRBD1 (6 bases). There are 14 residues in the CDR3. V was pared by 3 bases and J by 5 bases, with 14 bases between. Germline CDR1 GTSNPN, CDR2 SVGIG (reference sequence). The DNA for the CDR3 is TGTGCCTGGAGCGTCGACAGGCGGCACAATGAGCAGTTCTTC. It translates to CAWSVDRRHNEQFF.

The CDR3 DNA reads as TGTGCCAGCAGCTCCACTGGAGGGGGCGCCTTTCAGCCCCAGCATTTT. This translates into CASSSTGGGAFQPQHF. This chain uses TRBV7-8 with TRBJ1-5; TRBD1 aligns across 7 bases. Germline V lookup: CDR1 SGHVS, CDR2 FQNEAQ. The V segment lost 4 bases and the J segment 6 bases; nucleotides outside the gene matches: 12. There are 16 residues in the CDR3.

This clone was detected only once. The CDR3 protein is CASSEGQGFGKLFF. CDR3 coding DNA: TGCGCCAGCAGTGAAGGACAGGGTTTCGGAAAACTGTTTTTT. The chain has TRBV10-1 and TRBJ1-4; 8 bases map to TRBD1. The CDR3 has 14 residues. The germline V gene has CDR1 WNHNN and CDR2 SYGVQD (reference sequence). J gave up 10 bases and V 3 bases, and 7 bases lay outside the gene matches.